Below, one T cell receptor beta chain is given with its context. This sample is drawn from a study of shared clonotypes between healthy human individuals. V lost 2 bases, J lost 4 bases, and 12 bases lay in between. Germline V CDR1 and CDR2: SQVTM, ANQGSEA. The CDR3 is 14 amino acids. Sequencing was performed with immunoSEQ multiplex PCR; in TCRdb, only in-frame clones are kept and a portion is missing. The data contain about 2.1 million clones, 80% to 95% of them singletons. Terminally differentiated effector memory CD45RA+ cells were excluded by CCR7 positive selection of CD45RO-negative cells. Material: naive CD8+ T cells from PBMCs. This clonotype was sampled from a man younger than 35 in good health. Some clones in this sample may be carry-over from other donors' samples. V is TRBV29-1 and J is TRBJ2-1; D is ambiguous. The CDR3 reads CSVEMGPGYNEQFF. The CDR3 DNA follows: TGCAGCGTTGAAATGGGCCCCGGATACAATGAGCAGTTCTTC.